This T cell receptor (beta chain) stems from a study of T cell responses to AZD1222 COVID-19 vaccine. CDR3 size: 15 residues. Germline CDR1 reads DFQATT; CDR2 reads SNEGSKA (reference sequence). After removal of 3 bases from V and 7 bases from J, the junction contained 11 bases not matched to a gene. Clones were read by immunoSEQ multiplex PCR, and TCRdb kept only the in-frame ones, dropping some. The data show roughly 180,000 clones, with 85% to 90% seen just once and roughly 0.5% held by the top ten. General study points: Along spike, vaccine-associated CD4 TCRs were found throughout, with dominance at 160-218 and 743-854.

On this clone: Its antigen is undetermined.

The material was peripheral blood, obtained on day 0 of AZD1222 vaccination. The origin of this receptor is an adult in good health. The V gene is TRBV20-1, the J gene TRBJ2-3, with 9 bases that match TRBD2. The CDR3 region is CSASPSGTSTHTQYF. In DNA form, the CDR3 reads TGCAGTGCTAGTCCATCCGGGACTAGCACTCATACGCAGTATTTT.